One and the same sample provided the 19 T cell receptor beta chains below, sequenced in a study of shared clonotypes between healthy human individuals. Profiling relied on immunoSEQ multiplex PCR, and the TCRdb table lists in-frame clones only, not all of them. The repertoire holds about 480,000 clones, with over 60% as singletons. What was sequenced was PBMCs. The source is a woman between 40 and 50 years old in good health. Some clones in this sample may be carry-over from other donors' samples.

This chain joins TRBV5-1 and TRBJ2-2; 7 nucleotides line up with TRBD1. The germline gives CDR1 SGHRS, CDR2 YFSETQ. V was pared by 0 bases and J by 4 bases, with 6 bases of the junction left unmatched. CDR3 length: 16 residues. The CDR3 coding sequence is TGCGCCAGCAGCTTGGAATCGGGACAGCTCACCGGGGAGCTGTTTTTT. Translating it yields CASSLESGQLTGELFF.

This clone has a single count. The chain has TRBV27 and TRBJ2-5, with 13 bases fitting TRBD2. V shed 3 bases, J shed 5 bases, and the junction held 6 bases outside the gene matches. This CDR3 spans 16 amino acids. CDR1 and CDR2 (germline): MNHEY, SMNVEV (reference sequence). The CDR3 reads CASSFRTSGSGETQYF. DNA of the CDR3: TGTGCCAGCAGTTTTAGGACTAGCGGGAGCGGGGAGACCCAGTACTTC.

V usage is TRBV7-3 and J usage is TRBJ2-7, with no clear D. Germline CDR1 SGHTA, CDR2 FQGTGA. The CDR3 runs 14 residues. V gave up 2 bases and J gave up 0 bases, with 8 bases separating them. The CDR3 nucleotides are TGTGCCAGCAGCTTATTGGGTCCCTCCTACGAGCAGTACTTC. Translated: CASSLLGPSYEQYF.

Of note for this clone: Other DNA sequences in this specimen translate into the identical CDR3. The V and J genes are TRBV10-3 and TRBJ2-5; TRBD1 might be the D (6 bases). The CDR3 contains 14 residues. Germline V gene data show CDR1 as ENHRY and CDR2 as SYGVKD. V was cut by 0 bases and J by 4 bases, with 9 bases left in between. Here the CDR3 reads CAISESRGGETQYF. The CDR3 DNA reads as TGTGCCATCAGTGAGTCGAGAGGGGGAGAGACCCAGTACTTC.

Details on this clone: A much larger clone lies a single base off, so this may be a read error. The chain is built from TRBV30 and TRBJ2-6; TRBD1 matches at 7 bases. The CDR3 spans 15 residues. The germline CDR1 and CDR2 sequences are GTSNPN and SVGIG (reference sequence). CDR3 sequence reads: CAWGTDLSGANVMTF. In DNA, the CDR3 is TGTGCCTGGGGGACAGACCTCTCTGGGGCCAACGTCATGACTTTC.

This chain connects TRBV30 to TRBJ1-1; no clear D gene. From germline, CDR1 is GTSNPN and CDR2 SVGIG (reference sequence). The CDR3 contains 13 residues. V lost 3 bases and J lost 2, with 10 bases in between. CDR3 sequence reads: CAWRRQANTEAFF. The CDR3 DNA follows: TGTGCCTGGAGACGACAAGCAAACACTGAAGCTTTCTTT.

CDR3 coding DNA: TGTGCCAGCAGTGGCCTGGACAGGAACGAGCAGTTCTTC. Residues: CASSGLDRNEQFF. The chain has TRBV2 and TRBJ2-1; 7 bases fit TRBD1. This CDR3 region has 13 residues. The ends lost 4 bases at V and 10 bases at J; junction bases unmatched: 7. The V gene's germline CDR1 is SNHLY and CDR2 FYNNEI.

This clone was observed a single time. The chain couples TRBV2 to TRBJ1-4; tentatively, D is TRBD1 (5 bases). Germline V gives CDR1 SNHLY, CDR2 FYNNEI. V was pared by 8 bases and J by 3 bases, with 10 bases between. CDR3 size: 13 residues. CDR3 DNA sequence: TGTGCCAGCCGCGGGGCCTCTAATGAAAAACTGTTTTTT. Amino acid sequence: CASRGASNEKLFF.

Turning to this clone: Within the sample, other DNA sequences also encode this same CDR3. The chain's CDR3 is CASTRGTYEQYF. The CDR3 DNA follows: TGTGCCAGCACGAGGGGTACCTACGAGCAGTACTTC. The rearrangement links TRBV2 to TRBJ2-7; the D gene could be TRBD1 or TRBD2 (5 bases each). The CDR3 sequence is 12 residues long. V lost 7 bases, J lost 2 bases, and 9 bases lay in between. CDR1 is SNHLY, CDR2 FYNNEI, per germline.

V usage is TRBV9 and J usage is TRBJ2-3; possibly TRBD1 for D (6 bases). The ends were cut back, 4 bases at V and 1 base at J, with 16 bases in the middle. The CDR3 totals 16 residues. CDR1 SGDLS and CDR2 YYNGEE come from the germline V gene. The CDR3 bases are TGTGCCAGCAGCCCAGAGGGACACCGGGGCACAGATACGCAGTATTTT. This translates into CASSPEGHRGTDTQYF.

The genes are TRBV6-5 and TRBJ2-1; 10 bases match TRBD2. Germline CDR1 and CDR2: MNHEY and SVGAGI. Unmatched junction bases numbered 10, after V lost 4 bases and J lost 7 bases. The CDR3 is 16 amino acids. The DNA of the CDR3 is TGTGCCAGCAGTTTGGGAGCGGGAGGGCCGGGGAATGAGCAGTTCTTC. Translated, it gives CASSLGAGGPGNEQFF.

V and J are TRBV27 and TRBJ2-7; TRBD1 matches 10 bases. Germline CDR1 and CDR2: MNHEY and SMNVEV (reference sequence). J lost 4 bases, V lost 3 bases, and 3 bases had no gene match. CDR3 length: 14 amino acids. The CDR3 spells CASSLGTGEYEQYF. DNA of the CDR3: TGTGCCAGCAGTTTGGGGACAGGGGAATACGAGCAGTACTTC.

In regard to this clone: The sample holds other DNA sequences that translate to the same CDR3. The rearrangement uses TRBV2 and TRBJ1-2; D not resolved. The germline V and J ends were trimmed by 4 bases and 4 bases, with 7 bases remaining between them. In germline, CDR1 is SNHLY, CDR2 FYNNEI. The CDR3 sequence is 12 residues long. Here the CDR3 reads CASSVAGYGYTF. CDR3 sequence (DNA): TGTGCCAGCAGTGTTGCAGGCTATGGCTACACCTTC. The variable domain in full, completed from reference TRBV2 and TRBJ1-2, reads EPEVTQTPSHQVTQMGQEVILRCVPISNHLYFYWYRQILGQKVEFLVSFYNNEISEKSEIFDDQFSVERPDGSNFTLKIRSTKLEDSAMYFCASSVAGYGYTFGSGTRLTVV.

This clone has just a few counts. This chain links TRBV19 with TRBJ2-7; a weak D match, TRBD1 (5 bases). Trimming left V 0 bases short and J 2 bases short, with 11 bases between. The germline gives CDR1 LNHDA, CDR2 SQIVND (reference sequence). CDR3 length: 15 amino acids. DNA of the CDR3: TGTGCCAGTAGTATAGATCCGGGCAGGGCCTACGAGCAGTACTTC. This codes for CASSIDPGRAYEQYF.

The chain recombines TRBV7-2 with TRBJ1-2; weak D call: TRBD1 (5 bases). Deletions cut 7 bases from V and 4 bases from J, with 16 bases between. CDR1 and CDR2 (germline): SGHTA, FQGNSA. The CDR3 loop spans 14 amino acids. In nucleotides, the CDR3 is TGTGCCAGCACCGCGGGGGAGGGCCCCTATGGCTACACCTTC. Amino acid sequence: CASTAGEGPYGYTF.

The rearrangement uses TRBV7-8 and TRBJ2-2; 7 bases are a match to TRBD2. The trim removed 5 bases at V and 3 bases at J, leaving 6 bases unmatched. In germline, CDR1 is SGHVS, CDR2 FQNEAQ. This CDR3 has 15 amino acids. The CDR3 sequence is CASSRAGRDTGELFF. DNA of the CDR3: TGTGCCAGCAGCCGAGCGGGACGGGACACCGGGGAGCTGTTTTTT. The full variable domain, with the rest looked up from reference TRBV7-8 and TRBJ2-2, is GAGVSQSPRYKVAKRGQDVALRCDPISGHVSLFWYQQALGQGPEFLTYFQNEAQLDKSGLPSDRFFAERPEGSVSTLKIQRTQQEDSAVYLCASSRAGRDTGELFFGEGSRLTVL.

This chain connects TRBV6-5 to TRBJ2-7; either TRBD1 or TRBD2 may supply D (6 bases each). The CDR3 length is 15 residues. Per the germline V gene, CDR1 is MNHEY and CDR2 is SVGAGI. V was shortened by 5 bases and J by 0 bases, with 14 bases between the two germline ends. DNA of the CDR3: TGTGCCAGCAGTCCCCCGGGGGCGTCCTCCTACGAGCAGTACTTC. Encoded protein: CASSPPGASSYEQYF.

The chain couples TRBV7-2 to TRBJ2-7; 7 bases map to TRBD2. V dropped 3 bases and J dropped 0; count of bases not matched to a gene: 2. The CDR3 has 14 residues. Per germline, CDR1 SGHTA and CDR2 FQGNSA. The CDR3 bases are TGTGCCAGCAGCTTTCGCGGGAGCTCCTACGAGCAGTACTTC. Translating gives CASSFRGSSYEQYF.

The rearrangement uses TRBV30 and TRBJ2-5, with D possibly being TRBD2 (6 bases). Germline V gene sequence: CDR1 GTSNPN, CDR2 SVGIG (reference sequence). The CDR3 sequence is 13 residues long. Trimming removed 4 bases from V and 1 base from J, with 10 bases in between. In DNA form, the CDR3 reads TGTGCCTGGAACCGGGGGATCCAAGAGACCCAGTACTTC. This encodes CAWNRGIQETQYF.